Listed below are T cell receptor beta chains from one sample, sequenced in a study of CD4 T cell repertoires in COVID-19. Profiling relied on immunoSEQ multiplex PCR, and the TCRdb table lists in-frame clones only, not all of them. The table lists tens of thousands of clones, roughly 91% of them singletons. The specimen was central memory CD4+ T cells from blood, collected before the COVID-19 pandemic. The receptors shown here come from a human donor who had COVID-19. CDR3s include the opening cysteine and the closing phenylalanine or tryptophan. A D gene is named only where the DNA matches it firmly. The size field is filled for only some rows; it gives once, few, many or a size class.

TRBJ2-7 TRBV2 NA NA CASRDRSSYEQYF TGTGCCAGCAGAGACAGAAGCTCCTACGAGCAGTACTTC
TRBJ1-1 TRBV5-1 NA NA CASSLEPSNTEAFF TGCGCCAGCAGCTTGGAGCCATCGAACACTGAAGCTTTCTTT
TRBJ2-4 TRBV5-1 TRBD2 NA CASTLAGVPIVKNIQYF TGCGCCAGCACCCTGGCGGGAGTCCCAATAGTCAAAAACATTCAGTACTTC
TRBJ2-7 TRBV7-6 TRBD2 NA CASSFGTSGDPFYEQYF TGTGCCAGCAGCTTCGGGACTAGCGGGGATCCCTTCTACGAGCAGTACTTC
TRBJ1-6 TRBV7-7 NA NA CASREWGGAPLHF TGTGCCAGCAGGGAATGGGGAGGGGCACCCCTCCACTTT
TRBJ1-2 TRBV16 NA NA CASSHPRTAANYGYTF TGTGCCAGCAGCCATCCCAGGACAGCCGCTAACTATGGCTACACCTTC
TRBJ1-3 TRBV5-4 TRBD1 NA CASSLTGDPGSTIYF TGTGCCAGCAGCTTGACAGGGGACCCTGGAAGCACCATATATTTT
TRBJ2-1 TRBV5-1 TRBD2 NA CASSSRAASGKGEQFF TGCGCCAGCAGCTCCCGGGCGGCTAGCGGGAAGGGTGAGCAGTTCTTC
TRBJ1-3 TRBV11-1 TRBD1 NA CASSYGRQGSSGNTIYF TGTGCCAGCAGCTATGGGAGACAGGGGAGCTCTGGAAACACCATATATTTT
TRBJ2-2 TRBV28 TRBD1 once CASSSSGTGGPGELFF TGTGCCAGCAGCTCTTCCGGGACAGGGGGCCCCGGGGAGCTGTTTTTT
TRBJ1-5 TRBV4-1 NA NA CASSQSTGYEQPQHF TGCGCCAGCAGCCAATCTACCGGGTATGAACAGCCCCAGCATTTT
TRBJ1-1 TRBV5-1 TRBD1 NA CASSLEQGTEAFF TGCGCCAGCAGCTTGGAACAGGGGACTGAAGCTTTCTTT
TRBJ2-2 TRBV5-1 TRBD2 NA CASTGGTSGPGGTGELFF TGCGCTAGCACCGGCGGGACTAGCGGACCCGGAGGCACCGGGGAGCTGTTTTTT
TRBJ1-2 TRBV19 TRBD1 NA CASTPLDRDNYGYTF TGTGCCAGTACCCCCCTGGACAGGGACAACTATGGCTACACCTTC
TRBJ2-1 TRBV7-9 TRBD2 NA CASGTSGAYNEQFF TGTGCCAGCGGAACTAGCGGAGCCTACAATGAGCAGTTCTTC
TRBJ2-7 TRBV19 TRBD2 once CASSGGRYEQYF TGTGCCAGCTCGGGAGGGCGGTACGAGCAGTACTTC
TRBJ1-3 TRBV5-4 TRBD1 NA CASSLEGGWSGNTIYF TGTGCCAGCAGCTTGGAAGGGGGCTGGTCTGGAAACACCATATATTTT
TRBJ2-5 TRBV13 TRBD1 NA CASSPNRGQSETQYF TGTGCCAGCAGCCCAAACAGGGGTCAGAGCGAGACCCAGTACTTC
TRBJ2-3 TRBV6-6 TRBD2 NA CASSRGSGSVADTQYF TGTGCCAGCAGCCGAGGGAGCGGGAGTGTCGCGGATACGCAGTATTTT
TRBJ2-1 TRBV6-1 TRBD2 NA CASSVGGMGYNEQFF TGTGCCAGCAGTGTGGGGGGGATGGGGTACAATGAGCAGTTCTTC
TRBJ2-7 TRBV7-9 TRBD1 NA CASTSGTGVEQYF TGTGCCAGCACCTCCGGGACAGGGGTCGAGCAGTACTTC
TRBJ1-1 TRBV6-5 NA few CASSPAGTLNTEAFF TGTGCCAGCAGCCCCGCCGGGACTCTGAACACTGAAGCTTTCTTT
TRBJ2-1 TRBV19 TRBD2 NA CASSIKLAGIYNEQFF TGTGCCAGTAGTATTAAACTAGCGGGAATCTACAATGAGCAGTTCTTC
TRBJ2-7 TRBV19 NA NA CASSVSAVGEQYF TGTGCCAGTAGTGTCTCAGCGGTCGGGGAGCAGTACTTC
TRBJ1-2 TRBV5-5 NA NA CASSELSTGSGYTF TGTGCCAGCAGCGAGTTATCTACAGGGAGCGGCTACACCTTC
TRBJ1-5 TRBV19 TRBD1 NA CASWTGGNQPQHF TGTGCCAGTTGGACAGGGGGCAATCAGCCCCAGCATTTT
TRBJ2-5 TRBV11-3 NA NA CASSLGRRDDYQETQYF TGTGCCAGCAGCTTAGGACGGAGAGATGACTATCAAGAGACCCAGTACTTC
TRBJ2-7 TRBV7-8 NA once CASSRSGGSYEQYF TGTGCCAGCAGCCGCTCAGGTGGGTCCTACGAGCAGTACTTC
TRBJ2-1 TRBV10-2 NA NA CASSEGGRNNNEQFF TGCGCCAGCAGTGAAGGGGGAAGAAACAACAATGAGCAGTTCTTC
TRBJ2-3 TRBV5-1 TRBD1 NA CASSYRGVSTDTQYF TGCGCCAGCAGCTACAGGGGGGTTAGCACAGATACGCAGTATTTT
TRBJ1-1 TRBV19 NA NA CASSVQGNTEAFF TGTGCCAGTAGTGTGCAGGGAAACACTGAAGCTTTCTTT
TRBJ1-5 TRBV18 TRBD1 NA CASSPRDRGSGQPQHF TGTGCCAGCTCACCGCGGGACAGGGGATCAGGGCAGCCCCAGCATTTT
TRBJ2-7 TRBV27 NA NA CASSLNLLSYEQYF TGTGCCAGCAGTTTAAATCTCCTCTCCTACGAGCAGTACTTC
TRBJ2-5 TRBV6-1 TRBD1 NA CASRPDRAIQETQYF TGTGCCAGCAGGCCGGACAGGGCCATACAAGAGACCCAGTACTTC
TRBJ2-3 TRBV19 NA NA CASSMLRVTDTQYF TGTGCCAGTAGTATGCTCAGGGTCACAGATACGCAGTATTTT
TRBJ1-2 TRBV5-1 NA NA CASSLNRVYGYTF TGCGCCAGCAGCTTAAACAGGGTCTATGGCTACACCTTC
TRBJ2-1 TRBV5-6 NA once CASSLPHSWEQFF TGTGCCAGCAGCTTGCCTCATAGCTGGGAGCAGTTCTTC
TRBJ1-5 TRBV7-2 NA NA CASSLGGLSNQPQHF TGTGCCAGCAGCTTAGGGGGACTGAGCAATCAGCCCCAGCATTTT
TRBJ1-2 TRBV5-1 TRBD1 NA CASSSTLNTGQTAGGTF TGCGCCAGCAGCTCCACTTTAAATACGGGACAGACTGCTGGAGGCACCTTC
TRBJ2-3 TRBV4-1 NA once CASSRPDREGHTQYF TGCGCCAGCAGCCGCCCGGACAGGGAGGGTCATACGCAGTATTTT
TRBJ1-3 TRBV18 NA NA CASSPTGPSSGNTIYF TGTGCCAGCTCACCAACAGGTCCTTCCTCTGGAAACACCATATATTTT
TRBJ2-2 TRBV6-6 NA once CASSPRLDSTGELFF TGTGCCAGCAGTCCAAGACTAGATTCGACCGGGGAGCTGTTTTTT
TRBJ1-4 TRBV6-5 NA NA CASSYPLRTTNEKLFF TGTGCCAGCAGTTACCCGCTCAGGACAACTAATGAAAAACTGTTTTTT
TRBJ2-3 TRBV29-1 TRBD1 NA CSVRPGQRSTDTQYF TGCAGCGTCCGGCCGGGACAGAGAAGCACAGATACGCAGTATTTT
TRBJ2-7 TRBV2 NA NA CASTPLAALTYEQYF TGTGCCAGTACGCCCTTGGCGGCCCTAACCTACGAGCAGTACTTC
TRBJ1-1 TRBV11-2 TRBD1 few CASSPRQGRTEAFF TGTGCCAGCAGCCCCCGACAGGGACGCACTGAAGCTTTCTTT
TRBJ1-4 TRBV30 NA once CAWSVSGPGGKLFF TGTGCCTGGAGTGTCTCTGGCCCGGGGGGAAAACTGTTTTTT
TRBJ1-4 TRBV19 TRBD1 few CASSSGDRLNEKLFF TGTGCCAGTAGTAGCGGGGACAGACTTAATGAAAAACTGTTTTTT
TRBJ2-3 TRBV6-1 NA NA CASSHRQDRDTQYF TGTGCCAGCAGTCACCGACAGGATCGGGATACGCAGTATTTT
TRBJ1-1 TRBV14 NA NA CASSQSRLNTEAFF TGTGCCAGCAGCCAGTCCAGGCTGAACACTGAAGCTTTCTTT
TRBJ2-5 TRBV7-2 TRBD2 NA CASSLGGGSFQETQYF TGTGCCAGCAGCTTGGGCGGGGGGTCGTTCCAAGAGACCCAGTACTTC
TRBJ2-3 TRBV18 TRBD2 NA CASSPGASGNTDTQYF TGTGCCAGCTCGCCCGGGGCTAGCGGAAACACAGATACGCAGTATTTT
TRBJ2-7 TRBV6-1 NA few CASSAESGREQYF TGTGCCAGCAGTGCTGAGTCGGGTCGCGAGCAGTACTTC
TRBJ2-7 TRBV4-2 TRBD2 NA CASSPGTRRESYEQYF TGTGCCAGCAGCCCGGGCACTCGGCGGGAGTCCTACGAGCAGTACTTC